This entry lists 9 T cell receptor beta chains sequenced from one sample in a study of CD8 T cells in ankylosing spondylitis. TCRdb re-called the 5' RACE reads with MiXCR, one entry per CDR3 protein. The repertoire holds approximately 100,000 distinct CDR3 sequences, with less than 25% as singletons. The sequencing input was synovial fluid, either unsorted or a sorted T cell fraction (not recorded which). The receptors derive from a male donor with ankylosing spondylitis.

V usage is TRBV7-2 and J usage is TRBJ2-3; no clear D gene. Trimming shortened V by 5 bases and J by 3 bases, and 9 bases separated the two germline ends. This CDR3 contains 13 residues. CDR1 and CDR2 from the germline V gene are SGHTA and FQGNSA. The CDR3, as DNA: TGTGCCAGCAGCGCTAGAGATACAGATACGCAGTATTTT. Its translation is CASSARDTDTQYF.

In its sample, this clonotype was seen a few times. The V gene is TRBV11-2, the J gene TRBJ2-1; perhaps TRBD1 as D (6 bases). The CDR3 extends over 15 amino acids. V was shortened by 1 base and J by 5 bases, with 12 bases between the two germline ends. Germline CDR1 and CDR2: SGHAT and FQNNGV. CDR3 sequence: CASSLARDTHNEQFF. The DNA for the CDR3 is TGTGCCAGCAGCTTAGCCCGGGACACCCACAATGAGCAGTTCTTC.

The gene calls are TRBV4-1 and TRBJ1-2; a possible D gene is TRBD1 (5 bases). The CDR3 sequence is 14 residues long. Germline V CDR1 and CDR2: MGHRA, YSYEKL. Trimming pared 6 bases from V and 4 bases from J, leaving 15 bases between. CDR3 DNA sequence: TGCGCCAGCAGATCAGGGCCGGACGGCTATGGCTACACCTTC. As protein: CASRSGPDGYGYTF.

Comments on this clonotype: This clone may be a read error of a much larger clone one base away. The chain recombines TRBV5-1 with TRBJ1-3; 8 nucleotides agree with TRBD1. Looked up from germline, CDR1 is SGHRS and CDR2 is YFSETQ. V lost 6 bases and J lost 0; bases outside the gene matches: 8. This CDR3 region has 16 residues. CDR3 DNA: TGCGCCAGCAATCCATCGACAGGGGCCTCTGGAAACACCATATATTTT. Its protein is CASNPSTGASGNTIYF.

This clonotype was observed at least ten times. The gene calls are TRBV15 and TRBJ2-1, with a weak D call TRBD1 (5 bases). V lost 0 bases, J lost 3 bases, and 18 bases lay in between. Germline V gene sequence: CDR1 LNHNV, CDR2 YYDKDF (reference sequence). The CDR3 is 18 amino acids. CDR3 loop: CATSREIGATLIYNEQFF. CDR3 DNA sequence: TGTGCCACCAGCAGAGAGATTGGGGCGACCTTGATCTACAATGAGCAGTTCTTC.

The chain combines TRBV27 with TRBJ2-1; D gene uncertain. Germline values: CDR1 MNHEY, CDR2 SMNVEV (reference sequence). Trimming removed 4 bases at V and 8 bases at J, with 18 bases between. The CDR3 runs 15 residues. CDR3 region: CASSSVALSGDEQFF. Here the CDR3 DNA reads TGTGCCAGCAGTTCAGTTGCCCTTTCGGGCGATGAGCAGTTCTTC.

There are a few counts of this clonotype. This rearrangement joins TRBV6-2 or TRBV6-3 to TRBJ2-1, with 11 nucleotides matching TRBD2. Germline V gene lookup returns CDR1 MNHEY and CDR2 SVGEGT. The CDR3 is made up of 15 amino acids. V lost 4 bases to trimming and J lost 7 bases; unmatched junction nucleotides: 6. The CDR3 DNA sequence: TGTGCCAGCAGTTCTGGGACTAGCGGAGGAAATGAGCAGTTCTTC. Protein sequence: CASSSGTSGGNEQFF.

The chain uses TRBV20-1 and TRBJ2-3; 9 positions match TRBD2. J was trimmed by 9 bases and V by 2 bases; bases with no gene match: 18. Germline V gene sequence: CDR1 DFQATT, CDR2 SNEGSKA (reference sequence). The CDR3 runs 17 residues. The CDR3 coding sequence is TGCAGTGCTAGAATGCCTAGCGGGAAAGGTCCACAGACAACGCAGTATTTT. This gives the protein CSARMPSGKGPQTTQYF.

This clonotype appeared many times. The V gene is TRBV20-1, the J gene TRBJ1-1, with a tentative D call TRBD1 (5 bases). Trimming removed 1 base from V and 5 bases from J, with 14 bases in between. Germline CDR1 is DFQATT and CDR2 is SNEGSKA (reference sequence). This CDR3 region has 14 residues. The CDR3 protein is CSARGTGRWTEAFF. In DNA form, the CDR3 reads TGCAGTGCTAGAGGGACGGGACGTTGGACTGAAGCTTTCTTT.